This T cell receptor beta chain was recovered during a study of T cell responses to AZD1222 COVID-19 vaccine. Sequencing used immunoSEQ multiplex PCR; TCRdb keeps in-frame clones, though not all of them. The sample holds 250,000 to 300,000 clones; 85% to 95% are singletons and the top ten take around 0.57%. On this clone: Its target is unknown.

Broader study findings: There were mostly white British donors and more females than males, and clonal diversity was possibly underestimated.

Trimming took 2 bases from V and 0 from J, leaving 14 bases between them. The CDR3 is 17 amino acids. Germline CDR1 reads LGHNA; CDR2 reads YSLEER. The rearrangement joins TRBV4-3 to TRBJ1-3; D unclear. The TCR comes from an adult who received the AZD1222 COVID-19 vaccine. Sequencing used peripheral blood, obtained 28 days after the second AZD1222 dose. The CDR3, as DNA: TGCGCCAGCAGCCAAATGAACCGAGGGTTCTCTGGAAACACCATATATTTT. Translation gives CASSQMNRGFSGNTIYF.